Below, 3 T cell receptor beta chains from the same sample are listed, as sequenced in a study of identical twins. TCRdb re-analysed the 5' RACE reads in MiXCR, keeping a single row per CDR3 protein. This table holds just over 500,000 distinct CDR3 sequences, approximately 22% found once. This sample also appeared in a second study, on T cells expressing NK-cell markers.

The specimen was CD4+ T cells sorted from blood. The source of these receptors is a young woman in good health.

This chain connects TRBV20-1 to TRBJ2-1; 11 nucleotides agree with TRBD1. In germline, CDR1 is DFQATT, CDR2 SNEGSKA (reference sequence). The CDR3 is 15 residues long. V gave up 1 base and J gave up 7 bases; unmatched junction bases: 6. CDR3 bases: TGCAGTGCTAGAGCGGGTGGACAGGGGGCAAATGAGCAGTTCTTC. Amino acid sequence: CSARAGGQGANEQFF.

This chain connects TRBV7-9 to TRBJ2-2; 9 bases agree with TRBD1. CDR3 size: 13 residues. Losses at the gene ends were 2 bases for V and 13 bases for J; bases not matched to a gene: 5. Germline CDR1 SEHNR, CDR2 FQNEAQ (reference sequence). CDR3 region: CASSLTTGGLLFF. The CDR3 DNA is TGTGCCAGCAGCTTAACGACAGGGGGTTTGCTGTTTTTT. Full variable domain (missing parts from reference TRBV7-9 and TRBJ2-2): DTGVSQNPRHKITKRGQNVTFRCDPISEHNRLYWYRQTLGQGPEFLTYFQNEAQLEKSRLLSDRFSAERPKGSFSTLEIQRTEQGDSAMYLCASSLTTGGLLFFGEGSRLTVL.

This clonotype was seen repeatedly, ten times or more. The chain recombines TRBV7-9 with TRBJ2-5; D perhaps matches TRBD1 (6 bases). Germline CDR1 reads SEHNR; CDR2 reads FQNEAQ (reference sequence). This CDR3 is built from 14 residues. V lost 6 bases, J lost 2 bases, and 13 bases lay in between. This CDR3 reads CASSPRTVQETQYF. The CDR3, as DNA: TGTGCCAGCAGTCCCCGGACAGTTCAAGAGACCCAGTACTTC.